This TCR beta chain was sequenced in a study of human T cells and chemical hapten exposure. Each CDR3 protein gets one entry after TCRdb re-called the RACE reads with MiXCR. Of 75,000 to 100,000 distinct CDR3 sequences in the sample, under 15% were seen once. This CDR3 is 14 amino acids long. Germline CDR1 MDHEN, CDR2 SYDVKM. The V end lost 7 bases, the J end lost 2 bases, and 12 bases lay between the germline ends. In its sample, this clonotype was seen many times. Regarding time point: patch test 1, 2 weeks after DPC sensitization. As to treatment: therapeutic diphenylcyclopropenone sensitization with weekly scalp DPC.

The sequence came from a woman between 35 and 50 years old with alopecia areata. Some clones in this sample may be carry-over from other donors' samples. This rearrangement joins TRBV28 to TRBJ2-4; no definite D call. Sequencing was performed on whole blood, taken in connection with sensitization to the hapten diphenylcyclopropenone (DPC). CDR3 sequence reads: CASTGGVTKNIQYF. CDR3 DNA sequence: TGTGCCAGCACCGGTGGGGTAACCAAAAACATTCAGTACTTC.